The 31 T cell receptor beta chains below all came from one sample that was sequenced in a study of tumor-infiltrating lymphocytes in primary liver carcinoma. The source material, 20-30 mg of unsorted bulk tissue, was used to co-extract RNA and DNA. Researchers generated TCR beta cDNA from about 450 ng of total RNA, relying on a constant-region primer. Slightly modified ARM-PCR served as the procedure for the TCR beta libraries. These libraries came from three rounds of nested multiplex PCR. The study ran its first two PCR rounds for nine to ten cycles each, using TRBV1-TRBV30 forward primers and a C-beta reverse primer. TCRdb passed the multiplex PCR reads through MiXCR, listing each CDR3 protein once. The sample yields some 38,000 distinct CDR3 sequences, under 75% seen once. The specimen was liver tumor tissue from sampling region 4. Specified subset: tumor region T4, right-lateral pole. These receptors were obtained from a man aged 35 to 55 with primary liver carcinoma and hepatitis B virus infection.

The chain recombines TRBV30 with TRBJ1-2; D perhaps matches TRBD1 (6 bases). The CDR3 extends over 12 amino acids. Between the trimmed V and J ends, which lost 3 bases and 11 bases, there was a span of 16 bases. The germline V gene has CDR1 GTSNPN and CDR2 SVGIG (reference sequence). The CDR3 loop reads CAWRDSHYEYTF. Here the CDR3 DNA reads TGTGCCTGGAGGGACAGTCACTATGAGTACACCTTC.

This chain joins TRBV5-1 and TRBJ2-1; 14 nucleotides match TRBD2. V lost 4 bases and J lost 13; bases outside the gene matches: 10. Germline V gene data show CDR1 as SGHRS and CDR2 as YFSETQ. The CDR3 is made up of 15 amino acids. CDR3 region: CASSLGLAGGGEQFF. Here the CDR3 DNA reads TGCGCCAGCAGCCTAGGACTAGCGGGAGGAGGAGAACAGTTCTTC.

This clonotype has a single count. Since the CDR3 does not end with the conserved phenylalanine or tryptophan, this likely comes from a read error. The gene calls are TRBV11-2 and TRBJ2-7, with D perhaps matching TRBD2 (5 bases). CDR1 is SGHAT and CDR2 is FQNNGV in the germline V gene. The CDR3 loop spans 12 amino acids. CDR3 in amino acids: CTGSSTRYEQYI. The CDR3 DNA follows: TGTACCGGCAGCTCCACTAGGTACGAGCAGTACATC.

This clonotype turned up a few times. The CDR3 protein is CASGGGTSGSNEQFF. The CDR3 coding sequence is TGTGCTAGCGGTGGAGGGACTAGCGGGAGCAATGAGCAGTTCTTC. The rearrangement uses TRBV6-1 and TRBJ2-1; 14 bases match TRBD2. This CDR3 contains 15 residues. Germline V gene sequence: CDR1 MNHNS, CDR2 SASEGT.

This clonotype was counted once. An end of the junction differs from the germline gene, which may be a read error. The chain has TRBV11-3 and TRBJ2-1; no clear D gene. Germline-derived CDR1 and CDR2 are SGHNT and YENEEA. There are 14 residues in the CDR3. CDR3 in DNA: TGTGCCAGCAGTTTAGGTGTCTGCAACAATGAGCAGTTCTTC. Encoded protein: CASSLGVCNNEQFF.

About this clonotype: The junction departs from the called germline gene at one end, perhaps through a read error. This rearrangement joins TRBV6-5 to TRBJ1-4; tentatively, D is TRBD1 (5 bases). Germline V CDR1 and CDR2: MNHEY, SVGAGI. This CDR3 is built from 15 residues. CDR3 in amino acids: CVSSNGGATNEKLFF. CDR3 sequence (DNA): TGTGTCAGCAGTAACGGTGGGGCAACTAACGAAAAACTGTTTTTT.

The chain joins TRBV29-1 to TRBJ2-6; D is perhaps TRBD1 (6 bases). Germline values: CDR1 SQVTM, CDR2 ANQGSEA. The CDR3 runs to 16 residues. V was pared by 5 bases and J by 12 bases, with 26 bases between. CDR3 bases: TGCAGCGTTTTCCGGGACACAGACTCTGGGACCAGCGTCCTGACTTTC. Protein sequence: CSVFRDTDSGTSVLTF.

As regards this clonotype: An end of the junction does not agree with germline; a read error may underlie this. The chain couples TRBV5-1 to TRBJ2-7; 10 bases are a match to TRBD2. The germline V gene has CDR1 SGHRS and CDR2 YFSETQ. This CDR3 has 16 amino acids. This CDR3 reads CASCSMTSGPGYEQYF. The CDR3 DNA reads as TGCGCCAGCTGCTCTATGACTAGCGGGCCGGGCTACGAACAGTACTTC.

This clonotype was observed a handful of times. A read error is likely, as this CDR3 ends without the conserved phenylalanine or tryptophan. The V gene is TRBV5-1, the J gene TRBJ2-7, with 12 nucleotides matching TRBD1. Germline CDR1 reads SGHRS; CDR2 reads YFSETQ. This CDR3 has 16 residues. V trimming: 4 bases; J trimming: 3 bases; junction bases outside the gene matches: 8. Written as DNA, the CDR3 is TGCGCCAGCAGCCCGGGACAGGGGGCGGTATTCTACGAGCAGTACTCC. Translation gives CASSPGQGAVFYEQYS.

DNA for the CDR3: TGCAGTGATAGGGGGAGCGGGAGGCTGGATGAGCAGTTCTTC. Its protein product is CSDRGSGRLDEQFF. J is TRBJ2-1 and V is TRBV20-1; TRBD2 agrees at 9 bases. The germline V gene has CDR1 DFQATT and CDR2 SNEGSKA (reference sequence). The CDR3 is 14 residues long. The V and J ends lost 7 bases and 8 bases, in that order; junction bases with no gene match: 12.

In its sample, this clonotype was seen many times. The chain employs TRBV20-1 and TRBJ2-7, with TRBD1 as a possible D gene (6 bases). Per germline, CDR1 DFQATT and CDR2 SNEGSKA (reference sequence). There are 15 residues in the CDR3. The V end lost 3 bases, the J end lost 4 bases, and 19 bases lay between the germline ends. In nucleotides, the CDR3 is TGCAGTGCTAGTCTGCTACTTGGACAGTCATACGAGCAGTACTTC. Protein product: CSASLLLGQSYEQYF.

The gene calls are TRBV4-3 and TRBJ2-1; D may match TRBD1 or TRBD2 (7 bases each). In germline, CDR1 is LGHNA, CDR2 YSLEER. CDR3 length: 16 residues. Trimming took 0 bases from V and 4 from J, leaving 13 bases between them. In DNA, the CDR3 is TGCGCCAGCAGCCAAGAAGCCAGGGGGGGGTACAATGAGCAGTTCTTC. This sequence encodes CASSQEARGGYNEQFF.

This clonotype appeared a single time. The CDR3 end shows no conserved phenylalanine or tryptophan, and so a read error is likely. J is TRBJ2-1 and V is TRBV6-1, with 8 nucleotides matching TRBD1. Germline CDR1 MNHNS, CDR2 SASEGT. This CDR3 comprises 13 residues. The CDR3 is CANSEGTGDEQFN. The CDR3 region has the DNA TGTGCCAACAGTGAAGGGACAGGCGATGAGCAGTTCAAC.

With regard to this clonotype: Its ends do not fully match the called genes, so a read error is possible. This rearrangement joins TRBV11-2 to TRBJ1-6, with 7 bases aligning to TRBD1. From germline, CDR1 is SGHAT and CDR2 FQNNGV. This CDR3 has 14 residues. The CDR3 DNA sequence: TGTGCCAGAAGCTTCCGACAGGGATATTCGCCCCTCCACTTT. Translation gives CARSFRQGYSPLHF.

With respect to this clonotype: The CDR3 ends on some other residue instead of the conserved phenylalanine or tryptophan, so this is likely a read error. CDR3 in amino acids: CASRLGTWSYNEQFP. The DNA for the CDR3 is TGCGCCAGCAGATTGGGGACATGGTCCTACAATGAGCAGTTCCCC. The rearrangement uses TRBV5-1 and TRBJ2-1; D might be TRBD1 (6 bases). This CDR3 has 15 amino acids. The germline CDR1 and CDR2 sequences are SGHRS and YFSETQ.

This clonotype was found a few times. The chain recombines TRBV5-1 with TRBJ2-1; D might be TRBD2 (7 bases). Matching the DNA end better, TRBJ2-7 makes the J call doubtful. CDR3 length: 14 amino acids. Germline V gene lookup returns CDR1 SGHRS and CDR2 YFSETQ. CDR3 residues: CASSSRGGYNEQYF. The CDR3 coding sequence is TGCGCCAGCAGCTCTAGGGGGGGCTACAATGAGCAGTACTTC.

The chain carries TRBV4-2 and TRBJ2-7; D perhaps matches TRBD2 (5 bases). CDR3 length: 12 residues. Per the germline V gene, CDR1 is LGHNA and CDR2 is YNFKEQ. The CDR3 bases are TGTAACAGCAGCCAGGAGGCCCACGAGCAGTACTTC. Protein product: CNSSQEAHEQYF.

To note about this clonotype: Compared with germline, one end of the junction differs, possibly owing to a read error. The chain carries TRBV5-6 and TRBJ2-2, with D possibly matching TRBD2 (5 bases). The germline V gene encodes CDR1 SGHDT and CDR2 YYEEEE. The CDR3 spans 15 residues. The CDR3 protein is CASSLIGVGTWELFF. The CDR3 DNA reads TGTGCCAGCAGCTTGATCGGGGTTGGCACCTGGGAGTTGTTTTTT.

A word on this clonotype: One end of the junction fails to match germline, which may point to a read error. This chain links TRBV14 with TRBJ2-1; tentatively, D is TRBD2 (6 bases). CDR3 size: 16 residues. Germline values: CDR1 SGHDN, CDR2 FVKESK. The CDR3 region has the DNA TGTGTCAGCAGTGCCGTAGCGGAATGGGTAAACGATGAGCAGTTCTTC. Encoded protein: CVSSAVAEWVNDEQFF.

The chain is built from TRBV6-1 and TRBJ2-7; 8 nucleotides match TRBD1. Germline CDR1 is MNHNS and CDR2 is SASEGT. The CDR3 contains 14 residues. V was clipped by 5 bases and J by 6 bases; unmatched bases: 9. The CDR3 is CASSTGTGSREQYF. CDR3 sequence (DNA): TGTGCCAGCAGTACCGGGACAGGATCCCGCGAGCAGTACTTC.

A word on this clonotype: The junction does not match germline at one end; this may be a read error. The V call is TRBV24-1, the J call TRBJ2-3; 7 bases agree with TRBD1. The CDR3 is made up of 14 amino acids. The germline CDR1 and CDR2 sequences are KGHDR and SFDVKD. The CDR3, as DNA: TGCGCCACCAGTGACCGGGACAGCCCCTTTAGTCAGTATTTT. Encoded protein: CATSDRDSPFSQYF.

The genes are TRBV30 and TRBJ2-7, with D possibly being TRBD2 (6 bases). V was shortened by 8 bases and J by 0 bases, with 14 bases between the two germline ends. The CDR3 consists of 13 residues. Germline lookup yields CDR1 GTSNPN and CDR2 SVGIG (reference sequence). This chain's CDR3 is CARGREDSYEQYF. The DNA of the CDR3 is TGTGCCCGGGGTAGGGAGGACTCCTACGAGCAGTACTTC. The full variable domain, in which reference TRBV30 and TRBJ2-7 provide the parts outside the CDR3, is SQTIHQWPATLVQPVGSPLSLECTVEGTSNPNLYWYRQAAGRGLQLLFYSVGIGQISSEVPQNLSASRPQDRQFILSSKKLLLSDSGFYLCARGREDSYEQYFGPGTRLTVT.

The sample holds many counts of this clonotype. This clone may be a read error of a much larger clone one base away. The rearrangement links TRBV7-9 to TRBJ2-7; D is ambiguous. This CDR3 is 12 amino acids long. V was shortened by 8 bases and J by 3 bases, with 11 bases between the two germline ends. Germline V gene data show CDR1 as SEHNR and CDR2 as FQNEAQ (reference sequence). The CDR3 DNA reads as TGTGCCAGCGGCGACGGAAGCTACGAGCAGTACTTC. This codes for CASGDGSYEQYF. The full variable domain, completed using reference TRBV7-9 and TRBJ2-7, is DTGVSQNPRHKITKRGQNVTFRCDPISEHNRLYWYRQTLGQGPEFLTYFQNEAQLEKSRLLSDRFSAERPKGSFSTLEIQRTEQGDSAMYLCASGDGSYEQYFGPGTRLTVT.

This clonotype was seen repeatedly, ten times or more. The CDR3 nucleotides are TGCGCCAGCAGCTCCGCCGGGAGCTGGACAGATACGCAGTATTTT. This encodes CASSSAGSWTDTQYF. The rearrangement links TRBV5-1 to TRBJ2-3, with D possibly matching TRBD2 (6 bases). In germline, CDR1 is SGHRS, CDR2 YFSETQ. Deletions cut 3 bases from V and 3 bases from J, with 14 bases between. The CDR3 has 15 residues.

As to this clonotype: Germline is not matched at one junction end, which may reflect a read error. The rearrangement links TRBV29-1 to TRBJ1-1, with D unclear. Germline assignment: CDR1 SQVTM and CDR2 ANQGSEA. This CDR3 has 12 amino acids. The CDR3 is CGVGTDMTEAFF. The DNA for the CDR3 is TGCGGCGTGGGAACAGACATGACTGAAGCTTTCTTT.

The chain is built from TRBV28 and TRBJ1-5; 8 bases agree with TRBD1. Germline CDR1 is MDHEN and CDR2 is SYDVKM. The CDR3 runs to 16 residues. Germline trimming cut 4 bases from V and 3 bases from J; bases unmatched to any gene: 8. The CDR3 loop is CASSSSTGGFNQPQHF. CDR3 coding DNA: TGTGCCAGCAGTTCAAGTACAGGGGGATTCAATCAGCCCCAGCATTTT. The full variable domain, completed using reference TRBV28 and TRBJ1-5, is DVKVTQSSRYLVKRTGEKVFLECVQDMDHENMFWYRQDPGLGLRLIYFSYDVKMKEKGDIPEGYSVSREKKERFSLILESASTNQTSMYLCASSSSTGGFNQPQHFGDGTRLSIL.

This clonotype occurred a few times. One junction end does not reproduce the germline sequence, and a read error may be involved. The genes are TRBV30 and TRBJ1-2; D call uncertain. This CDR3 is built from 12 residues. Germline V lookup: CDR1 GTSNPN, CDR2 SVGIG (reference sequence). In DNA form, the CDR3 reads TGTGCCTGGACGTCAATTAACTATGGCTACACATTC. Protein: CAWTSINYGYTF.

Points on this clonotype: No conserved phenylalanine or tryptophan is present at the end of the CDR3, so a read error is the likely explanation. The genes are TRBV6-5 and TRBJ1-2; D possibly corresponds to TRBD1 (6 bases). The CDR3 extends over 15 amino acids. Germline V gives CDR1 MNHEY, CDR2 SVGAGI. The DNA of the CDR3 is TGTGCTAGCAGCGACACGGGGGCCGCGACCTATGGCTACACCTCC. Its translation is CASSDTGAATYGYTS.

In regard to this clonotype: Its ends do not fully match the called genes, so a read error is possible. CDR3 coding DNA: TGTGCCAGTAGTCCCCCCCCCGGAACAGATATGCAGTATTTT. This encodes CASSPPPGTDMQYF. The chain combines TRBV28 with TRBJ2-3; D is unresolved. The CDR3 has 14 residues. Per germline, CDR1 MDHEN and CDR2 SYDVKM.

Comments on this clonotype: Germline is not matched at one junction end, which may reflect a read error. This chain uses TRBV24-1 with TRBJ2-2; a possible D gene is TRBD2 (5 bases). Germline CDR1 is KGHDR and CDR2 is SFDVKD. This CDR3 contains 13 residues. CDR3 region: CVTSDKFTGELFF. The DNA of the CDR3 is TGTGTCACCAGTGATAAGTTCACCGGGGAACTGTTTTTT.

For this clonotype: The junction departs from the called germline gene at one end, perhaps through a read error. The rearrangement uses TRBV7-9 and TRBJ1-1, with TRBD1 as a possible D gene (5 bases). Germline V CDR1 and CDR2: SEHNR, FQNEAQ (reference sequence). There are 12 residues in the CDR3. DNA of the CDR3: TGCGCCAGCAGGTCAGAGGGGTTTGAAACTTTCTTT. It translates to CASRSEGFETFF.